One sample yielded the 8 T cell receptor beta chains listed below, sequenced in a study of read filtering for tumor transcriptome and immune sequencing. The library was built from around 400 ng RNA with molecular barcoded adaptors for alpha/delta and beta/gamma chains. A single record per CDR3 protein comes from TCRdb applying MiXCR to the reads. The data hold some 120,000 distinct CDR3 sequences, with under 15% observed a single time. The specimen was a population of CD138-negative cells sorted from bone marrow. These receptors originate from a donor at least 40 years old with multiple myeloma.

The chain joins TRBV5-1 to TRBJ2-7; 7 bases match TRBD1. This CDR3 contains 16 residues. Germline assignment: CDR1 SGHRS and CDR2 YFSETQ. V was pared by 3 bases and J by 2 bases, with 11 bases of the junction left unmatched. The CDR3 spells CASSSGQALIPYEQYF. The CDR3 DNA follows: TGCGCCAGCAGCTCCGGACAGGCTTTAATTCCCTACGAGCAGTACTTC.

This clonotype was recorded many times. The chain joins TRBV19 to TRBJ1-5; D is undetermined. Germline CDR1 reads LNHDA; CDR2 reads SQIVND (reference sequence). This CDR3 is 18 amino acids long. V shed 0 bases and J shed 3 bases, with 18 bases lying between them. The CDR3 nucleotides are TGTGCCAGTAGTATAGATTTGGCGGAGCGGGCCTACAATCAGCCCCAGCATTTT. It encodes CASSIDLAERAYNQPQHF.

V usage is TRBV28 and J usage is TRBJ2-6; no clear D gene. V lost 6 bases and J lost 1, with 7 bases in between. The germline gives CDR1 MDHEN, CDR2 SYDVKM. This CDR3 is 14 amino acids long. In nucleotides, the CDR3 is TGTGCCAGCAGGCCCCGTTCTGGGGCCAACGTCCTGACTTTC. It translates to CASRPRSGANVLTF.

This clonotype was seen only a few times. This may be a read error, as it is one base from a much larger clone. The genes are TRBV6-6 and TRBJ1-4; no reliable D call. The CDR3 contains 14 residues. Trimming cost V 2 bases and J 10 bases, with 14 bases left between them. CDR1 and CDR2 (germline): MNHNY, SVGAGI (reference sequence). The CDR3 loop reads CASSYDLKGGKLFF. Written as DNA, the CDR3 is TGTGCCAGCAGTTACGACCTCAAGGGTGGAAAACTGTTTTTT.

This clonotype showed up many times. The chain joins TRBV20-1 to TRBJ2-1; TRBD2 matches 7 bases. The CDR3 covers 13 residues. V gave up 6 bases and J gave up 5 bases; unmatched junction bases: 7. Germline V gene sequence: CDR1 DFQATT, CDR2 SNEGSKA (reference sequence). CDR3 sequence (DNA): TGCAGTGCCCGGGGAGGGCCCAACAATGAGCAGTTCTTC. It yields the protein CSARGGPNNEQFF.

This clonotype was counted many times. This rearrangement joins TRBV12-3 or TRBV12-4 to TRBJ1-4; D is undetermined. CDR3 length: 14 amino acids. V was shortened by 6 bases and J by 7 bases, with 15 bases between the two germline ends. CDR3 bases: TGTGCCAGCAGCATTACTTCGTCAGGTGAAAAACTGTTTTTT. This codes for CASSITSSGEKLFF.

This clonotype was detected ten times or more. The gene calls are TRBV5-8 and TRBJ2-1; D could derive from TRBD1 or TRBD2 (7 bases each). The CDR3 totals 16 residues. The V end lost 0 bases, the J end lost 7 bases, and 17 bases lay between the germline ends. In germline, CDR1 is SGHTS, CDR2 YDEGEE. The CDR3 bases are TGTGCCAGCAGCTTGGACAGGGGAGGGCCAGGGAATGAGCAGTTCTTC. As protein: CASSLDRGGPGNEQFF.

This clonotype appeared many times. The chain recombines TRBV21-1 with TRBJ2-7; no check of the table's D call, TRBD2, against the DNA was made. TRBV21-1 has pseudogene status. The CDR3 is 20 residues long. The CDR3 spells CASSKVCPGLAGGPGYEQYF. CDR3 nucleotides: TGTGCCAGCAGCAAAGTTTGCCCCGGACTAGCGGGAGGGCCCGGATACGAGCAGTACTTC.